This passage covers 26 T cell receptor beta chains from one sample sequenced in a study of cytomegalovirus exposure and HLA in healthy donors. It was with 60 Vbeta and 13 Jbeta primers that the PCR ran. Assay used: immunoSEQ multiplex PCR; TCRdb lists only in-frame clones, some missing. This sample has about 190,000 clones, with roughly 81% found just once. Sequenced: PBMCs. Receptors were obtained from a woman between 25 and 40 years old in good health and CMV-seropositive.

The chain has TRBV18 and TRBJ1-2; D not certain. Germline loops: CDR1 KGHSH, CDR2 LQKENI. V lost 3 bases and J lost 8, with 13 bases in between. This CDR3 region has 13 residues. The DNA of the CDR3 is TGTGCCAGCTCACCCTACCAGGTTGAGGGCTACACCTTC. It translates to CASSPYQVEGYTF.

V usage is TRBV6-1 and J usage is TRBJ1-1; D remains unclear. V was cut by 6 bases and J by 0 bases, with 5 bases left in between. Germline-derived CDR1 and CDR2 are MNHNS and SASEGT. This CDR3 region has 12 residues. The CDR3 here is CASRTVNTEAFF. The CDR3 bases are TGTGCCAGCAGAACAGTGAACACTGAAGCTTTCTTT.

The chain combines TRBV6-1 with TRBJ2-5; TRBD2 agrees at 7 bases. The CDR3 spans 14 residues. Germline assignment: CDR1 MNHNS and CDR2 SASEGT. Trimming removed 3 bases from V and 3 bases from J; junction bases left unmatched: 4. The CDR3 bases are TGTGCCAGCAGTGAGTTTGCGGGAGAAGAGACCCAGTACTTC. Encoded protein: CASSEFAGEETQYF.

The chain is built from TRBV14 and TRBJ2-7, with 11 bases fitting TRBD2. Germline CDR1 SGHDN, CDR2 FVKESK. The V segment lost 2 bases and the J segment 4 bases; nucleotides outside the gene matches: 4. The CDR3 length is 15 residues. CDR3 nucleotides: TGTGCCAGCAGCCAACGACTAGCGGGATGGTACGAGCAGTACTTC. It codes for CASSQRLAGWYEQYF.

Concerning this clone itself: At one of its ends the junction is not consistent with the germline gene, which may arise from a read error. This sequence joins TRBV15 and TRBJ2-7, with D possibly being TRBD1 (6 bases). The CDR3 runs to 16 residues. From germline, CDR1 is LNHNV and CDR2 YYDKDF (reference sequence). CDR3 coding DNA: TGTGCCACCAGCACCCGTTCGGGACAACTACCCTATGAGCAGTACTTC. As protein: CATSTRSGQLPYEQYF.

The chain is built from TRBV29-1 and TRBJ1-2; no clear D gene. Germline-derived CDR1 and CDR2 are SQVTM and ANQGSEA. CDR3 length: 9 amino acids. With 4 bases removed from V and 11 bases from J, the gap between germline ends came to 8 bases. The CDR3 here is CSVASGYTF. Here the CDR3 DNA reads TGCAGCGTTGCTTCCGGGTACACCTTC.

The rearrangement links TRBV7-8 to TRBJ1-4, with 8 bases that match TRBD1. CDR1 is SGHVS, CDR2 FQNEAQ, per germline. The CDR3 loop spans 15 amino acids. V lost 4 bases to trimming and J lost 6 bases; unmatched junction nucleotides: 7. The CDR3: CASSSRTGRDEKLFF. CDR3 DNA: TGTGCCAGCAGCTCGCGGACAGGGCGGGATGAAAAACTGTTTTTT.

This clone was seen only a few times. The J gene is TRBJ1-2, the V gene TRBV6-6, with D unresolved. Looked up from germline, CDR1 is MNHNY and CDR2 is SVGAGI (reference sequence). CDR3 length equals 14 residues. V gave up 0 bases and J gave up 4 bases, with 9 bases separating them. This CDR3 is CASSYSTQAYGYTF. CDR3 sequence (DNA): TGTGCCAGCAGTTACTCGACCCAGGCCTATGGCTACACCTTC.

This chain connects TRBV28 to TRBJ2-7; 10 bases are a match to TRBD1. The trim removed 7 bases at V and 3 bases at J, leaving 9 bases unmatched. CDR3 size: 15 residues. Germline loops: CDR1 MDHEN, CDR2 SYDVKM. The CDR3 DNA follows: TGTGCCAGCAAGGTGGGGACAGGGGCGGACTACGAGCAGTACTTC. It is translated as CASKVGTGADYEQYF. The full variable domain, completed using reference TRBV28 and TRBJ2-7, is DVKVTQSSRYLVKRTGEKVFLECVQDMDHENMFWYRQDPGLGLRLIYFSYDVKMKEKGDIPEGYSVSREKKERFSLILESASTNQTSMYLCASKVGTGADYEQYFGPGTRLTVT.

The V call is TRBV28, the J call TRBJ1-3, with D possibly matching TRBD1 (5 bases). The ends were cut back, 2 bases at V and 0 bases at J, with 17 bases in the middle. The CDR3 is 18 amino acids. CDR1 MDHEN and CDR2 SYDVKM come from the germline V gene. The CDR3 sequence: CASSLPPHRRSSGNTIYF. The CDR3 nucleotides read TGTGCCAGCAGTTTACCACCTCACAGGCGTAGCTCTGGAAACACCATATATTTT. Combining the CDR3 with reference TRBV28 and TRBJ1-3 gives the whole variable domain DVKVTQSSRYLVKRTGEKVFLECVQDMDHENMFWYRQDPGLGLRLIYFSYDVKMKEKGDIPEGYSVSREKKERFSLILESASTNQTSMYLCASSLPPHRRSSGNTIYFGEGSWLTVV.

This clone was counted a single time. V gene TRBV20-1 combines with J gene TRBJ1-1; D call uncertain. Per germline, CDR1 DFQATT and CDR2 SNEGSKA (reference sequence). Trimming took off 5 bases at V and 1 base at J, with 5 bases between the two ends. CDR3 length: 11 residues. The CDR3 here is CSAFRNTEAFF. CDR3 nucleotide sequence: TGCAGTGCTTTTCGGAACACTGAAGCTTTCTTT.

The chain joins TRBV5-4 to TRBJ1-1, with 9 bases that match TRBD1. The germline V gene encodes CDR1 SGHNT and CDR2 YYREEE (reference sequence). V gave up 0 bases and J gave up 7 bases; unmatched junction bases: 4. This CDR3 comprises 14 residues. In DNA, the CDR3 is TGTGCCAGCAGCTTGGGGGGACAGGGCATTGAAGCTTTCTTT. Residues: CASSLGGQGIEAFF.

This sequence joins TRBV28 and TRBJ2-5; D may be TRBD2 (6 bases). Germline V gene sequence: CDR1 MDHEN, CDR2 SYDVKM. The CDR3 totals 15 residues. Deletions cut 2 bases from V and 5 bases from J, with 15 bases between. CDR3 nucleotide sequence: TGTGCCAGCAGTTTAATTGGAGCTGGGGGGGAGACCCAGTACTTC. It yields the protein CASSLIGAGGETQYF.

This clone is judged medium-sized. The chain employs TRBV4-1 and TRBJ2-1; 9 bases map to TRBD2. CDR3 length: 16 residues. The germline V gene has CDR1 MGHRA and CDR2 YSYEKL. Unmatched junction bases numbered 5, after V lost 0 bases and J lost 5 bases. The CDR3 DNA sequence: TGCGCCAGCAGCCAAGAACGACTAGCGGCGGACAATGAGCAGTTCTTC. Its protein product is CASSQERLAADNEQFF.

The chain links TRBV11-3 to TRBJ1-2, with D perhaps matching TRBD1 (5 bases). V was clipped by 5 bases and J by 3 bases, with 25 bases between them. Per the germline V gene, CDR1 is SGHNT and CDR2 is YENEEA. The CDR3 is 18 residues long. CDR3 nucleotide sequence: TGTGCCAGCAGCCGGCGGAAGACAGCACCGATGAGAGACTATGGCTACACCTTC. This encodes CASSRRKTAPMRDYGYTF.

With respect to this clone: One end of the junction does not line up with germline, which may come from a read error. V usage is TRBV6-5 and J usage is TRBJ1-3, with 8 bases aligning to TRBD1. The CDR3 totals 15 residues. CDR1 MNHEY and CDR2 SVGAGI come from the germline V gene. The chain's CDR3 is CASSYSRGPGDTIYF. Here the CDR3 DNA reads TGTGCCAGCAGTTACTCCAGGGGGCCTGGAGACACCATATATTTT.

This clone was picked up many times. The chain links TRBV4-1 to TRBJ2-7, with 9 positions matching TRBD2. Germline-derived CDR1 and CDR2 are MGHRA and YSYEKL. The CDR3 runs to 14 residues. V dropped 4 bases and J dropped 6; count of bases not matched to a gene: 7. CDR3 bases: TGCGCCAGCAGCCCAGCGGGAGGCAAGCGCGAGCAGTACTTC. As protein: CASSPAGGKREQYF.

The chain is built from TRBV27 and TRBJ1-5, with a possible D match to TRBD1 (6 bases). Germline V gives CDR1 MNHEY, CDR2 SMNVEV (reference sequence). CDR3 length: 13 residues. V lost 5 bases and J lost 5, with 10 bases in between. The CDR3 spells CASSRDIDQPQHF. In nucleotides, the CDR3 is TGTGCCAGCAGTAGGGACATCGATCAGCCCCAGCATTTT.

This CDR3 is CASSQERLAGGPGQETQYF. CDR3 sequence (DNA): TGTGCCAGCAGCCAAGAAAGACTAGCGGGAGGGCCAGGGCAAGAGACCCAGTACTTC. V and J are TRBV4-2 and TRBJ2-5, with 14 nucleotides matching TRBD2. The V gene's germline CDR1 is LGHNA and CDR2 YNFKEQ. The CDR3 is 19 residues long. Losses at the gene ends were 0 bases for V and 2 bases for J; bases not matched to a gene: 8.

This clone was detected a few times. The genes are TRBV15 and TRBJ2-5, with TRBD2 as a possible D gene (5 bases). The J call may be mistaken, given a closer DNA end match to TRBJ2-7. This CDR3 region has 15 residues. Germline assignment: CDR1 LNHNV and CDR2 YYDKDF (reference sequence). The CDR3, as DNA: TGTGCCACCAGCAGAGAGTCGGGGAGCTCCTACGAGCAGTACTTC. Its protein product is CATSRESGSSYEQYF.

The chain links TRBV7-9 to TRBJ2-2, with D tentatively TRBD1 (5 bases). V lost 6 bases and J lost 0, with 11 bases in between. Per the germline V gene, CDR1 is SEHNR and CDR2 is FQNEAQ (reference sequence). The CDR3 sequence is 15 residues long. This CDR3 reads CASRLQGANTGELFF. DNA for the CDR3: TGTGCCAGCAGGTTGCAGGGTGCGAACACCGGGGAGCTGTTTTTT.

As concerns this clone: Different DNA sequences within this sample yield the same CDR3. The chain carries TRBV11-2 and TRBJ2-7, with 7 nucleotides matching TRBD1. J lost 7 bases, V lost 5 bases, and 11 bases had no gene match. Looked up from germline, CDR1 is SGHAT and CDR2 is FQNNGV. The CDR3 loop spans 14 amino acids. The DNA for the CDR3 is TGTGCCAGCAGCCTTAACAGGGGACGCTATGAGCAGTACTTC. This gives the protein CASSLNRGRYEQYF.

CDR3 DNA sequence: TGTGCCAGCAGTACGGGACTAGCGGATCCCTACGAGCAGTACTTC. It encodes CASSTGLADPYEQYF. The V call is TRBV28, the J call TRBJ2-7; 11 positions agree with TRBD2. Looked up from germline, CDR1 is MDHEN and CDR2 is SYDVKM. CDR3 size: 15 residues. V trimming: 5 bases; J trimming: 2 bases; junction bases outside the gene matches: 5.

This chain connects TRBV11-3 to TRBJ2-2, with D uncertain. The CDR3 consists of 12 residues. Trimming left V 2 bases short and J 8 bases short, with 6 bases between. The germline CDR1 and CDR2 sequences are SGHNT and YENEEA. CDR3 nucleotides: TGTGCCAGCAGCTTAACCGAGGGGGAGCTGTTTTTT. As protein: CASSLTEGELFF.

V gene TRBV6-1 combines with J gene TRBJ1-3; 11 bases match TRBD1. V trimming: 2 bases; J trimming: 3 bases; junction bases outside the gene matches: 6. The V gene's germline CDR1 is MNHNS and CDR2 SASEGT. The length of the CDR3 is 17 residues. CDR3 nucleotide sequence: TGTGCCAGCAGTGAAACTGGACAGGGGGCGGGTGGAAACACCATATATTTT. Translating it yields CASSETGQGAGGNTIYF.

The chain has TRBV19 and TRBJ2-1, with 11 bases matching TRBD2. This CDR3 spans 18 amino acids. The V segment lost 2 bases and the J segment 4 bases; nucleotides outside the gene matches: 10. Germline-derived CDR1 and CDR2 are LNHDA and SQIVND (reference sequence). The CDR3 DNA reads TGTGCCAGTAGTATATGGTCGGCAGGACTAGCGGGTTACAATGAGCAGTTCTTC. Translation gives CASSIWSAGLAGYNEQFF. Supplemented by reference TRBV19 and TRBJ2-1, the full variable domain reads DGGITQSPKYLFRKEGQNVTLSCEQNLNHDAMYWYRQDPGQGLRLIYYSQIVNDFQKGDIAEGYSVSREKKESFPLTVTSAQKNPTAFYLCASSIWSAGLAGYNEQFFGPGTRLTVL.